Presented here are 5 T cell receptor beta chains from one specimen sequenced in a study of shared clonotypes between healthy human individuals (dated by TCRdb to about 2020). Library creation used the immunoSEQ multiplex PCR assay. Not all clones reach the TCRdb copy of this immuneACCESS table, which keeps in-frame sequences only. Checked studies attribute under half of the gap to unresolved V genes and leave the rest unexplained. The table for this sample lists millions of clones; 90% to 95% of them were counted only once. Roughly 0.13% of the sample comes from the top ten. The sequencing input was naive CD4+ T cells sorted from blood. The cell subset or site label for this specimen denotes: CD45RA+ positively selected. These receptors all stem from a man between 18 and 29 years old in good health.

This rearrangement joins TRBV7-9 to TRBJ2-7; TRBD2 might be the D (6 bases). Germline V gene lookup returns CDR1 SEHNR and CDR2 FQNEAQ (reference sequence). CDR3 length: 14 residues. Deletions cut 2 bases from V and 6 bases from J, with 14 bases between. CDR3 in amino acids: CASSLPGLTGEQYF. As DNA, the CDR3 is TGTGCCAGCAGCTTACCAGGACTAACAGGCGAGCAGTACTTC.

This clone occurred a few times. The gene calls are TRBV6-1 and TRBJ1-4; no definite D call. Trimming shortened V by 7 bases and J by 8 bases, and 17 bases separated the two germline ends. Germline V CDR1 and CDR2: MNHNS, SASEGT. The CDR3 is 14 residues long. The CDR3 nucleotides read TGTGCCAGCACCGCCCCCCAGCCGCGGGAAAAACTGTTTTTT. This translates into CASTAPQPREKLFF.

This clone was seen a handful of times. The chain couples TRBV7-2 to TRBJ2-2; TRBD2 matches at 10 bases. The V and J ends lost 5 bases and 11 bases, in that order; junction bases with no gene match: 5. The germline V gene has CDR1 SGHTA and CDR2 FQGNSA. CDR3 length: 13 residues. The CDR3 loop is CASSLGLADELFF. DNA for the CDR3: TGTGCCAGCAGCCTTGGACTAGCGGATGAGCTGTTTTTT.

The chain combines TRBV7-9 with TRBJ1-2; TRBD1 is a possible D gene (5 bases). Germline CDR1 and CDR2: SEHNR and FQNEAQ (reference sequence). V was pared by 3 bases and J by 0 bases, with 8 bases between. The CDR3 contains 14 residues. The CDR3 loop is CASSFGGTNYGYTF. The DNA for the CDR3 is TGTGCCAGCAGCTTCGGGGGAACTAACTATGGCTACACCTTC.

This chain joins TRBV28 and TRBJ2-3, with 8 bases identical to TRBD2. Germline V gene sequence: CDR1 MDHEN, CDR2 SYDVKM. CDR3 length: 14 amino acids. Trimming removed 8 bases from V and 0 bases from J; junction bases left unmatched: 4. This CDR3 reads CASQSGGSTDTQYF. CDR3 coding DNA: TGTGCCAGCCAAAGCGGGGGCAGCACAGATACGCAGTATTTT.